The clone carrying this TCR beta chain was detected once. Its specificity is not known. Clones were read by immunoSEQ multiplex PCR, and TCRdb kept only the in-frame ones, dropping some. The repertoire consists of roughly 25,000 clones, with about 83% occurring once and the leading ten covering around 20%. Mismatch repair deficiency was confirmed in all patients, by PCR or immunohistochemistry. Three pembrolizumab responders had their TCRs sequenced. This sample was taken from a study of PD-1 blockade in mismatch repair-deficient tumors. Whole-study context: Patients had over ten mismatch repair-deficient cancer types and were previously treated and progressing.

Notes on the study in general: Tumor-resident clones, often absent from pretreatment blood, expanded after pembrolizumab and then contracted.

The V segment lost 6 bases and the J segment 4 bases; nucleotides outside the gene matches: 8. The CDR3 runs to 16 residues. Germline V gene lookup returns CDR1 SNHLY and CDR2 FYNNEI. The J gene is TRBJ1-5, the V gene TRBV2; 11 bases are a match to TRBD1. Material: peripheral blood, obtained 12 weeks after starting pembrolizumab. The receptor was derived from an adult with mismatch repair-deficient cancer. The CDR3 loop is CASSPGTGGVNQPQHF. The CDR3 coding sequence is TGTGCCAGCAGCCCCGGGACAGGGGGTGTAAATCAGCCCCAGCATTTT.